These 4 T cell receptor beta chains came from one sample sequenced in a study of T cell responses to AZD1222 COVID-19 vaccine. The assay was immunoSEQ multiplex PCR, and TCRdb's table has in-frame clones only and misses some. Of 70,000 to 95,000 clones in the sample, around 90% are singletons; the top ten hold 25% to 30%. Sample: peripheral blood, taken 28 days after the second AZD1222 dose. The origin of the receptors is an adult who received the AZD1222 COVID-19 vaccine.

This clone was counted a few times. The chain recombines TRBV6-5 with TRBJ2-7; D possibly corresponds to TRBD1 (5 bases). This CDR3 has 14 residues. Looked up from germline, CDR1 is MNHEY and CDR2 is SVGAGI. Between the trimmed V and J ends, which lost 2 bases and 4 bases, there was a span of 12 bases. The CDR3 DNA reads TGTGCCAGCAGTTACAGGGGTAGAGGATACGAGCAGTACTTC. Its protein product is CASSYRGRGYEQYF.

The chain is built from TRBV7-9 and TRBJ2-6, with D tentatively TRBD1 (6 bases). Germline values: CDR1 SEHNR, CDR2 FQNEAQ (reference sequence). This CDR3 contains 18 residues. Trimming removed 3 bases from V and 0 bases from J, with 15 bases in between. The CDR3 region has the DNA TGTGCCAGCAGCTTTTTGGGGGCAGGACCCTCTGGGGCCAACGTCCTGACTTTC. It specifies CASSFLGAGPSGANVLTF.

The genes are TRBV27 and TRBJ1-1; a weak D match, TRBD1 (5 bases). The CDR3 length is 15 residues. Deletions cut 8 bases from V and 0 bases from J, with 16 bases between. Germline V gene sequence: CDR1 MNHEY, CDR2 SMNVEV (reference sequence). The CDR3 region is CASQWMGRLNTEAFF. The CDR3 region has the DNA TGTGCCAGCCAGTGGATGGGGCGTTTGAACACTGAAGCTTTCTTT.

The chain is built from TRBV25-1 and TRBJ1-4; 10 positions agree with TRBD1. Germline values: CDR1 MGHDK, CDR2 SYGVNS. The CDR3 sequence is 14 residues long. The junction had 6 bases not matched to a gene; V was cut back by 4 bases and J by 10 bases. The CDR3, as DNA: TGTGCCAGCAGTGTGACAGGGGGCAATCCAAAACTGTTTTTT. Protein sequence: CASSVTGGNPKLFF. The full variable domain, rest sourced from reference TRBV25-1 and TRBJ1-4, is EADIYQTPRYLVIGTGKKITLECSQTMGHDKMYWYQQDPGMELHLIHYSYGVNSTEKGDLSSESTVSRIRTEHFPLTLESARPSHTSQYLCASSVTGGNPKLFFGSGTQLSVL.